Sequencing of this T cell receptor (beta chain) was carried out in a study of long-term antiretroviral therapy in people with HIV. Assay version v3.0 of immunoSEQ was used, and it was run at survey level. Profiling relied on immunoSEQ multiplex PCR, and the TCRdb table lists in-frame clones only, not all of them. Of about 39,000 clones in the sample, less than 90% are singletons; the top ten hold around 4%. J lost 1 base, V lost 3 bases, and 4 bases had no gene match. The CDR3 extends over 15 amino acids. Germline loops: CDR1 WSHSY, CDR2 SAAADI. The TCR sequence derives from a woman aged 45-59 years with HIV. This specimen was unsorted PBMCs, taken 1.2 years after starting antiretroviral therapy. The chain combines TRBV10-2 with TRBJ1-1; 8 bases fit TRBD1. For the CDR3, the DNA is TGCGCCAGCAGTGACCGGACAGGGAAGAACACTGAAGCTTTCTTT. Its protein product is CASSDRTGKNTEAFF.